The text below deals with one T cell receptor (beta chain). The authors' processing: Nucleated cell counts were estimated from reference gene primer amplification. Generated by immunoSEQ multiplex PCR, the TCRdb table keeps only in-frame clones and is missing some. D and trimming were read from the DNA, whereas the V and J calls and clone size are those reported in that table. The sample lists 95,000 or so clones, approximately 81% occurring once. These data belong to a study of blood T cell repertoires in COVID-19. As for the study in general: Acute and convalescent COVID-19 specimens originated in the United States, Italy and Spain.

CDR3 length: 14 amino acids. The V segment lost 6 bases and the J segment 5 bases; nucleotides outside the gene matches: 9. The germline V gene encodes CDR1 SGHRS and CDR2 YFSETQ. Source material: peripheral blood. This chain uses TRBV5-1 with TRBJ1-1; 8 bases line up with TRBD1. The TCR comes from a man older than 75 with active or convalescent COVID-19. CDR3 DNA sequence: TGCGCCAGCACTACCCAGGGGGCTTGGACTGAAGCTTTCTTT. Amino acids: CASTTQGAWTEAFF.